Listed below are T cell receptor beta chains from one sample, sequenced in a study of shared clonotypes between healthy human individuals. The repertoire was sequenced with immunoSEQ multiplex PCR; TCRdb's copy has only in-frame clones and lacks some. This sample has around 2,000,000 clones, with approximately 94% found just once. Sequenced input: naive CD8+ T cells sorted from blood. These receptor sequences come from a man between 18 and 35 years old in good health. Each CDR3 is given with its conserved first and last residue. The order of the fields is V gene, clone size, D gene, J gene, CDR3 protein, CDR3 DNA. The D gene is left open where the match is weak. Clone size is stated in some rows and not others, as once, few, many or a class when expanded.

V gene: TRBV6-6
clone size: -
D gene: TRBD2
J gene: TRBJ2-7
CDR3 protein: CASSIRAGGLSYEQYF
CDR3 DNA: TGTGCCAGCAGTATTCGAGCGGGGGGCCTCTCCTACGAGCAGTACTTC

V gene: TRBV5-1
clone size: -
D gene: -
J gene: TRBJ2-7
CDR3 protein: CASSLEQGGDEQYF
CDR3 DNA: TGCGCCAGCAGCTTGGAACAGGGAGGCGACGAGCAGTACTTC

V gene: TRBV7-2
clone size: -
D gene: -
J gene: TRBJ2-3
CDR3 protein: CASSSGWGGTSTDTQYF
CDR3 DNA: TGTGCCAGCAGCTCCGGTTGGGGCGGGACTAGCACAGATACGCAGTATTTT

V gene: TRBV9
clone size: -
D gene: -
J gene: TRBJ2-1
CDR3 protein: CASSVFEGEDEQFF
CDR3 DNA: TGTGCCAGCAGCGTATTTGAGGGGGAGGATGAGCAGTTCTTC

V gene: TRBV27
clone size: -
D gene: TRBD1
J gene: TRBJ1-5
CDR3 protein: CASSLGQINNQPQHF
CDR3 DNA: TGTGCCAGCAGTTTGGGACAGATCAACAATCAGCCCCAGCATTTT

V gene: TRBV27
clone size: -
D gene: -
J gene: TRBJ2-1
CDR3 protein: CASSPSHTTKFF
CDR3 DNA: TGTGCCAGCAGTCCGTCACACACGACAAAGTTCTTC

V gene: TRBV7-8
clone size: -
D gene: -
J gene: TRBJ1-1
CDR3 protein: CASSLGAGLNTEAFF
CDR3 DNA: TGTGCCAGCAGCTTAGGGGCAGGATTGAACACTGAAGCTTTCTTT

V gene: TRBV7-2
clone size: -
D gene: -
J gene: TRBJ2-1
CDR3 protein: CASSYYPGDEQFF
CDR3 DNA: TGTGCCAGCAGCTATTACCCCGGCGATGAGCAGTTCTTC

V gene: TRBV10-3
clone size: once
D gene: -
J gene: TRBJ2-5
CDR3 protein: CAISEIFGQGSQETQYF
CDR3 DNA: TGTGCCATCAGTGAGATTTTTGGGCAGGGCTCCCAAGAGACCCAGTACTTC

V gene: TRBV30
clone size: -
D gene: -
J gene: TRBJ2-2
CDR3 protein: CAWSPTGGAQIHTGELFF
CDR3 DNA: TGTGCCTGGAGCCCTACGGGCGGCGCCCAAATTCATACCGGGGAGCTGTTTTTT

V gene: TRBV19
clone size: -
D gene: -
J gene: TRBJ2-7
CDR3 protein: CASSISLGFPEQYF
CDR3 DNA: TGTGCCAGTAGTATCTCACTAGGTTTCCCCGAGCAGTACTTC

V gene: TRBV6-5
clone size: -
D gene: TRBD2
J gene: TRBJ2-2
CDR3 protein: CASSSGLAGGGGELFF
CDR3 DNA: TGTGCCAGCAGTTCGGGACTAGCGGGAGGAGGCGGGGAGCTGTTTTTT

V gene: TRBV7-8
clone size: -
D gene: TRBD2
J gene: TRBJ2-7
CDR3 protein: CASSPRTSESYEQYF
CDR3 DNA: TGTGCCAGCAGCCCCCGGACTAGCGAGTCCTACGAGCAGTACTTC

V gene: TRBV27
clone size: -
D gene: -
J gene: TRBJ1-6
CDR3 protein: CASSLAGRVSPLHF
CDR3 DNA: TGTGCCAGCAGCCTGGCTGGCCGAGTTTCACCCCTCCACTTT

V gene: TRBV19
clone size: -
D gene: TRBD1
J gene: TRBJ1-5
CDR3 protein: CASSISRGEWAQHF
CDR3 DNA: TGTGCCAGTAGTATAAGCAGGGGGGAATGGGCCCAGCATTTT

V gene: TRBV27
clone size: once
D gene: TRBD2
J gene: TRBJ2-1
CDR3 protein: CASSLGLASSYNEQFF
CDR3 DNA: TGTGCCAGCAGTTTAGGACTAGCCAGCTCCTACAATGAGCAGTTCTTC